This T cell receptor (beta chain) came from a study of molecular identifiers for immune sequencing clone quantification. Study observations and caveats: Barcode sharing among identical TCR molecules could make large clones appear smaller. In naive cells, under 1% of molecules belonged to clones above 20 RNA copies, against over 98% in effector cells.

The sample holds many counts of this clonotype. Antigen: not known. The CDR3 runs to 15 residues. Germline V gene data show CDR1 as MGHRA and CDR2 as YSYEKL. V lost 0 bases to trimming and J lost 1 base, with 9 bases between them. In preparing bulk TCR libraries, previously described methods and listed TCR primers were used. TCRdb redid the calling of the PCR reads with MiXCR, one entry per CDR3 protein. Among hundreds of thousands of distinct CDR3 sequences, under 25% were seen once, and the ten largest hold about 0.73%. Naive CD8 T cells were picked out by sorting for CD8+CD4-CCR7+CD45RA+. The clonotype originates from a human donor in good health. Some libraries in this study had Jurkat cell RNA spiked in. The chain couples TRBV4-1 to TRBJ2-5, with a possible D match to TRBD1 (5 bases). Input material: naive CD8+ T cells from blood, with Jurkat cell RNA spiked in. Documented subset: FACS-sorted CD8+CD4-CCR7+CD45RA+ naive T cells. CDR3 amino acids: CASSQENRIQETQYF. CDR3 sequence (DNA): TGCGCCAGCAGCCAAGAAAACAGGATCCAAGAGACCCAGTACTTC.